The source of this TCR beta chain is a study of control samples from healthy donors and cancer patients. CDR1 is MNHEY, CDR2 SVGAGI, per germline. The CDR3 contains 11 residues. The germline V and J ends were trimmed by 5 bases and 5 bases, with 6 bases remaining between them. This table comes from immunoSEQ multiplex PCR, and its TCRdb copy is limited to in-frame clones, with some not included. The sample holds approximately 100,000 clones, just under 95% seen once. This clone has more than one count but fewer than ten. The chain has TRBV6-5 and TRBJ2-5; D gene uncertain. The source material was blood. The clonotype was recovered from a human donor in good health. The donor label of this sample is uncertain. The CDR3 is CASSTVETQYF. The CDR3 DNA is TGTGCCAGCAGTACAGTGGAGACCCAGTACTTC.